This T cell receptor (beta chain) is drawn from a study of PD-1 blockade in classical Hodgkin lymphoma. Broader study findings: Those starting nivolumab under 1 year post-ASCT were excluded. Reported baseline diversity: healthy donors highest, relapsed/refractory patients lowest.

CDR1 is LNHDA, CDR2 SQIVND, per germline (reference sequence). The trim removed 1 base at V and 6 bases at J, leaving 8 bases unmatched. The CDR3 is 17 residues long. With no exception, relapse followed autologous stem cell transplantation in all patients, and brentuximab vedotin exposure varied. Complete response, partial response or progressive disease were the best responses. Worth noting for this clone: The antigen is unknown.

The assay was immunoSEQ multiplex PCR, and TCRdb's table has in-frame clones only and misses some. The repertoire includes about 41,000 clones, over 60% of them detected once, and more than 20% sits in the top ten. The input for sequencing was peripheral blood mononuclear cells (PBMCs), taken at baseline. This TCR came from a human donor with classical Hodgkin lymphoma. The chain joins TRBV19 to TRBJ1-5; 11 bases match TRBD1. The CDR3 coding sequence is TGTGCCAGTAGTATAGCAAGAGGGACAGGGGGTGCTCAGCCCCAGCATTTT. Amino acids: CASSIARGTGGAQPQHF.